This TCR beta chain was obtained from a study of tumor-infiltrating lymphocytes in oesophageal squamous cell carcinoma. Germline lookup yields CDR1 SGHRS and CDR2 YFSETQ. The CDR3 is made up of 16 amino acids. MiXCR was run by TCRdb on the PCR reads, yielding one entry per CDR3 protein. The sample lists 12,000 or so distinct CDR3 sequences, 55% to 70% seen once, with about 30% in the top ten. The genes are TRBV5-1 and TRBJ2-3, with 13 bases fitting TRBD2. The J call is uncertain, as TRBJ2-7 better fits the DNA end. Sample: esophageal tumor tissue. This clonotype originated in a female donor with esophageal squamous cell carcinoma. CDR3 amino acids: CASSLEGLAGFYEQYF. In DNA, the CDR3 is TGCGCCAGCAGCTTGGAGGGACTAGCGGGATTTTACGAGCAGTACTTC.